These T cell receptor beta chains were read from a single sample in a study of blood T cell repertoires in COVID-19. Repertoires were generated with immunoSEQ multiplex PCR, while TCRdb's copy carries only in-frame clones and drops some. The sample shows 150,000 to 200,000 clones, approximately 78% of them seen only once. The specimen sequenced was peripheral blood. These receptor sequences come from an elderly woman with active or convalescent COVID-19. Each CDR3 is given with its conserved first and last residue. Fields, in order: J gene, clone size, D gene, V gene, CDR3 DNA, CDR3 protein. A D gene is named only where the DNA matches it firmly. Size tells how often a clone was seen (once, few, many) or the class of an expanded clone, and some rows leave it out.

TRBJ2-2 . . TRBV9 TGTGCCAGCAGCCCCCAAGGGGGATCCACCGGGGAGCTGTTTTTT CASSPQGGSTGELFF
TRBJ1-2 . TRBD1 TRBV25-1 TGTGCCAGCAGTGAATCCGACAGGGGGCGGAATGGCTACACCTTC CASSESDRGRNGYTF
TRBJ1-1 . . TRBV12-3/TRBV12-4 TGTGCCAGCAGTCAGGGACTGGGGATGGAAGCTTTCTTT CASSQGLGMEAFF
TRBJ1-2 . TRBD1 TRBV5-4 TGTGCCAGCAGACCGAATTTCCGAGATCGACAGGGAAGTTATGGCTACACCTTC CASRPNFRDRQGSYGYTF
TRBJ1-2 . TRBD1 TRBV12-3/TRBV12-4 TGTGCCAGCAGTTTCGGACAGGGGCCCAGCTACACCTTC CASSFGQGPSYTF
TRBJ1-1 . . TRBV7-9 TGTGCCAGCCAACGGGGGAACACTGAAGCTTTCTTT CASQRGNTEAFF
TRBJ1-5 once TRBD1 TRBV28 TGTGCCAGCAGGCTGGGACAGACATATCAGCCCCAGCATTTT CASRLGQTYQPQHF
TRBJ2-1 . TRBD2 TRBV19 TGTGCCAGTAGTAGCCTAGCGGGGGGTGAGCAGTTCTTC CASSSLAGGEQFF
TRBJ1-4 . . TRBV12-3/TRBV12-4 TGTGCCAGCAGTAAATCAGGGGTGGGGAAACTGTTTTTT CASSKSGVGKLFF
TRBJ1-3 . . TRBV6-5 TGTGCCAGCAGTCTAAGCTCTGGAAACACCATATATTTT CASSLSSGNTIYF
TRBJ1-2 . TRBD1 TRBV6-5 TGTGCCAGCAGTTACGGGACAGGGATTCACTATGGCTACACCTTC CASSYGTGIHYGYTF
TRBJ1-2 . . TRBV5-6 TGTGCCAGCAGCTTGGACGGGTCTAGCTATGGCTACACCTTC CASSLDGSSYGYTF
TRBJ2-1 . TRBD1 TRBV6-2/TRBV6-3 TGTGCCAGCAGTTATCTCACGGGACAGGGTTACAATGAGCAGTTCTTC CASSYLTGQGYNEQFF
TRBJ2-1 . TRBD1 TRBV2 TGTGCCAGCAGTGAACAAGGGACAGCGTTTACACACAATGAGCAGTTCTTC CASSEQGTAFTHNEQFF
TRBJ2-5 once . TRBV18 TGTGCCAGCTCACCATCGGAGGCCCAGTACTTC CASSPSEAQYF
TRBJ1-3 . . TRBV5-1 TGCGCCAGCAGCTTTGGGTCGGGATGGAGAGCAGGGGCGACCTCTGGAAACACCATATATTTT CASSFGSGWRAGATSGNTIYF
TRBJ2-6 . . TRBV28 TGTGCCAGCAGTTTGAACAGAAATGGGGCCAACGTCCTGACTTTC CASSLNRNGANVLTF
TRBJ2-2 . TRBD2 TRBV9 TGTGCCAGCAGCCGACTTACTAGCGGCGGGACTCCGAACACCGGGGAGCTGTTTTTT CASSRLTSGGTPNTGELFF
TRBJ1-6 . . TRBV27 TGTGCCAGCACAGGATGGACAGATAATTCACCCCTCCACTTT CASTGWTDNSPLHF
TRBJ1-1 . . TRBV10-3 TGTGCCATCAGTGAGTCGCGGGACACTGAAGCTTTCTTT CAISESRDTEAFF
TRBJ2-3 . . TRBV14 TGTGCCAGCAGTCGACTTGGGTCGACAGATACGCAGTATTTT CASSRLGSTDTQYF
TRBJ1-1 . . TRBV5-8 TGTGCCAGCAGCTTTAAAGGGGGGAACACTGAAGCTTTCTTT CASSFKGGNTEAFF
TRBJ2-1 . . TRBV6-2/TRBV6-3 TGTGCCAGCAGTACCTCTTCAGGGGGGCAAAACAATGAGCAGTTCTTC CASSTSSGGQNNEQFF
TRBJ2-3 . TRBD2 TRBV7-2 TGTGCCAGCAGCTATACAAAGACTAGCGGGCCCCAAGATACGCAGTATTTT CASSYTKTSGPQDTQYF
TRBJ2-1 . TRBD2 TRBV2 TGTGCCAGCAGTGAACCTGGGACTAGGGGGGGCGCCTACAATGAGCAGTTCTTC CASSEPGTRGGAYNEQFF
TRBJ2-5 . TRBD1 TRBV19 TGTGCCAGTAGTAAGGGGGCGAGGGAGACCCAGTACTTC CASSKGARETQYF
TRBJ2-3 . TRBD1 TRBV9 TGTGCCAGCAGCGGGGACAGGGAATTCATAGATACGCAGTATTTT CASSGDREFIDTQYF
TRBJ2-7 few . TRBV27 TGTGCCAGCACCAGTTTTATCCGGGGTAACTACGAGCAGTACTTC CASTSFIRGNYEQYF
TRBJ2-4 . TRBD1 TRBV10-3 TGTGCCATCAGTGAGGTGATGACAGGGGGAGAAAGGAACATTCAGTACTTC CAISEVMTGGERNIQYF
TRBJ2-1 . TRBD1 TRBV9 TGTGCCAGCAGCGTAAGGACAGGGTTCGATGAGCAGTTCTTC CASSVRTGFDEQFF
TRBJ1-2 . . TRBV28 TGTGCCAGCAGCCTGGGCGCAGGTAACTATGGCTACACCTTC CASSLGAGNYGYTF
TRBJ2-2 . . TRBV21-1 TGTGCCAGCAGCAGGAACAGGGGCCGGACCGGGGAGCTGTTTTTT CASSRNRGRTGELFF
TRBJ2-6 . . TRBV7-2 TGTGCCAGCAGTCAACAGGGAACAGGGGCCAACGTCCTGACTTTC CASSQQGTGANVLTF
TRBJ1-5 . . TRBV9 TGTGCCAGCAGCCCCTTAGGACAGAGGGATCAGCCCCAGCATTTT CASSPLGQRDQPQHF
TRBJ1-1 . TRBD1 TRBV4-1 TGCGCCAGCAGCCACCTAGGGACAGGGGGCTTGGTGACTGAAGCTTTCTTT CASSHLGTGGLVTEAFF